This TCR beta chain originates from a study of control samples from healthy donors and cancer patients. Libraries were prepared by immunoSEQ multiplex PCR; TCRdb keeps only in-frame clonotypes and omits some of them. The sample contains 120,000 or so clones, approximately 87% of which appear only once. V lost 8 bases, J lost 3 bases, and 17 bases lay in between. The CDR3 has 14 residues. Germline V gene data show CDR1 as SEHNR and CDR2 as FQNEAQ (reference sequence). The origin of this receptor is a man aged 60 to 75 in good health. J is TRBJ2-7 and V is TRBV7-9; D assignment may be TRBD1 or TRBD2 (5 bases each). Sequences were obtained from blood. CDR3 in DNA: TGTGCCAGCGGGGGTACTGGTGGGCACTACGAGCAGTACTTC. It is translated as CASGGTGGHYEQYF.